A single sample gave rise to the 12 T cell receptor beta chains below, sequenced in a study of CD8 T cells in ankylosing spondylitis. General study results and limits: In ankylosing spondylitis blood, a motif of eight highly homologous TCR beta variants appeared characteristic.

Antigen specificity for these receptors is unknown. MiXCR, applied by TCRdb to the 5' RACE reads, yields one record per CDR3 protein. The table lists around 490,000 distinct CDR3 sequences, over 4% of them singletons. Sequencing was performed on blood, either unsorted or a sorted T cell fraction (not recorded which). These receptors all come from a male donor with ankylosing spondylitis.

Many counts were recorded for this clonotype. This chain uses TRBV5-1 with TRBJ2-3, with D possibly called TRBD1 or TRBD2 (5 bases each). The CDR3 sequence is 14 residues long. Trimming stripped 9 bases from V and 5 bases from J, with 19 bases between. Looked up from germline, CDR1 is SGHRS and CDR2 is YFSETQ. CDR3 nucleotides: TGCGCCACCTCAAGGGACCTCTTGCGAGATACGCAGTATTTT. It specifies CATSRDLLRDTQYF.

The chain is built from TRBV15 and TRBJ1-5; D is possibly TRBD1 (5 bases). Germline CDR1 and CDR2: LNHNV and YYDKDF (reference sequence). This CDR3 is built from 14 residues. Trimming stripped 0 bases from V and 4 bases from J, with 7 bases between. The CDR3 is CATSRDSGNQPQHF. Here the CDR3 DNA reads TGTGCCACCAGCAGAGATTCAGGGAATCAGCCCCAGCATTTT. Full variable domain (remainder filled in from reference TRBV15 and TRBJ1-5): DAMVIQNPRYQVTQFGKPVTLSCSQTLNHNVMYWYQQKSSQAPKLLFHYYDKDFNNEADTPDNFQSRRPNTSFCFLDIRSPGLGDTAMYLCATSRDSGNQPQHFGDGTRLSIL.

This clonotype was seen ten or more times. The J gene is TRBJ1-3, the V gene TRBV5-1; D is unresolved. The germline V gene has CDR1 SGHRS and CDR2 YFSETQ. Trimming shortened V by 0 bases and J by 1 base, and 5 bases separated the two germline ends. The CDR3 contains 14 residues. The CDR3 nucleotides are TGCGCCAGCAGCTTGGATGGGTCTGGAAACACCATATATTTT. It codes for CASSLDGSGNTIYF.

This clonotype has at least ten counts. The V gene is TRBV4-2, the J gene TRBJ2-7; no firm D call. V dropped 0 bases and J dropped 2 bases, with 8 bases sitting between them. Germline-derived CDR1 and CDR2 are LGHNA and YNFKEQ. This CDR3 spans 14 amino acids. The CDR3 bases are TGTGCCAGCAGCCAAGATCCCGGACCCTACGAGCAGTACTTC. As protein: CASSQDPGPYEQYF.

There are a few counts of this clonotype. This sequence joins TRBV29-1 and TRBJ2-1; the D gene is possibly TRBD2 (6 bases). This CDR3 spans 12 amino acids. Germline values: CDR1 SQVTM, CDR2 ANQGSEA. V lost 7 bases and J 4 bases, leaving 11 bases between the germline ends. CDR3 sequence: CSGGTEYNEQFF. CDR3 in DNA: TGCAGCGGTGGGACTGAGTACAATGAGCAGTTCTTC.

This clonotype has ten or more counts. This chain connects TRBV12-3 or TRBV12-4 to TRBJ1-2; D ambiguous. This CDR3 has 15 amino acids. Trimming took off 5 bases at V and 5 bases at J, with 18 bases between the two ends. CDR3 DNA sequence: TGTGCCAGCAGTCCGGGCCCGGACGGGGTTTATGGCTACACCTTC. Translating it yields CASSPGPDGVYGYTF.

The table lists this clonotype with many counts. The chain recombines TRBV20-1 with TRBJ2-3, with 10 bases that match TRBD2. This CDR3 contains 20 residues. Germline-derived CDR1 and CDR2 are DFQATT and SNEGSKA (reference sequence). Trimming cost V 3 bases and J 4 bases; bases outside gene matches: 22. The CDR3 DNA sequence: TGCAGTGCTAGGATAATGAGGCTAGCGGGGGAAGCGTCAATGGCAGATACGCAGTATTTT. Its protein product is CSARIMRLAGEASMADTQYF.

In this sample, this clonotype turned up a few times. The chain couples TRBV19 to TRBJ1-1; no clear D gene. Germline CDR1 is LNHDA and CDR2 is SQIVND (reference sequence). Between the trimmed V and J ends, which lost 8 bases and 4 bases, there was a span of 14 bases. CDR3 length: 13 residues. This chain's CDR3 is CASGVGGRTEAFF. CDR3 nucleotides: TGTGCCAGTGGGGTGGGAGGGCGCACTGAAGCTTTCTTT.

This clonotype showed up many times. The chain uses TRBV7-8 and TRBJ1-1; D is uncertain. Germline V gene data show CDR1 as SGHVS and CDR2 as FQNEAQ. The CDR3 sequence is 15 residues long. V was shortened by 0 bases and J by 4 bases, with 12 bases between the two germline ends. In DNA form, the CDR3 reads TGTGCCAGCAGCTTAGCGCTTTCGGCCGGCACTGAAGCTTTCTTT. Translating gives CASSLALSAGTEAFF.

This clonotype has a count of ten or more. The chain has TRBV4-2 and TRBJ2-5; TRBD2 matches at 12 bases. The trim removed 4 bases at V and 5 bases at J, leaving 11 bases unmatched. The CDR3 spans 17 residues. Germline-derived CDR1 and CDR2 are LGHNA and YNFKEQ. The CDR3 bases are TGTGCCAGCAGCCCAGGGGCGACTAGCGGGAGACGGGAGACCCAGTACTTC. It specifies CASSPGATSGRRETQYF.

This clonotype has at least ten counts. This chain links TRBV6-2 or TRBV6-3 with TRBJ1-1; D remains unclear. CDR1 is MNHEY, CDR2 SVGEGT, per germline. Trimming took off 6 bases at V and 0 bases at J, with 11 bases between the two ends. The CDR3 covers 14 residues. The CDR3 spells CASSRPTLNTEAFF. The DNA of the CDR3 is TGTGCCAGCAGCCGTCCTACTCTGAACACTGAAGCTTTCTTT.

This clonotype has a count of ten or more. The rearrangement joins TRBV4-3 to TRBJ2-7; D may be TRBD2 (7 bases). Trimming pared 0 bases from V and 0 bases from J, leaving 9 bases between. Germline lookup yields CDR1 LGHNA and CDR2 YSLEER. The CDR3 contains 15 residues. The CDR3 nucleotides read TGCGCCAGCAGCCAAGAGGGAGGGGGCTCCTACGAGCAGTACTTC. This codes for CASSQEGGGSYEQYF.